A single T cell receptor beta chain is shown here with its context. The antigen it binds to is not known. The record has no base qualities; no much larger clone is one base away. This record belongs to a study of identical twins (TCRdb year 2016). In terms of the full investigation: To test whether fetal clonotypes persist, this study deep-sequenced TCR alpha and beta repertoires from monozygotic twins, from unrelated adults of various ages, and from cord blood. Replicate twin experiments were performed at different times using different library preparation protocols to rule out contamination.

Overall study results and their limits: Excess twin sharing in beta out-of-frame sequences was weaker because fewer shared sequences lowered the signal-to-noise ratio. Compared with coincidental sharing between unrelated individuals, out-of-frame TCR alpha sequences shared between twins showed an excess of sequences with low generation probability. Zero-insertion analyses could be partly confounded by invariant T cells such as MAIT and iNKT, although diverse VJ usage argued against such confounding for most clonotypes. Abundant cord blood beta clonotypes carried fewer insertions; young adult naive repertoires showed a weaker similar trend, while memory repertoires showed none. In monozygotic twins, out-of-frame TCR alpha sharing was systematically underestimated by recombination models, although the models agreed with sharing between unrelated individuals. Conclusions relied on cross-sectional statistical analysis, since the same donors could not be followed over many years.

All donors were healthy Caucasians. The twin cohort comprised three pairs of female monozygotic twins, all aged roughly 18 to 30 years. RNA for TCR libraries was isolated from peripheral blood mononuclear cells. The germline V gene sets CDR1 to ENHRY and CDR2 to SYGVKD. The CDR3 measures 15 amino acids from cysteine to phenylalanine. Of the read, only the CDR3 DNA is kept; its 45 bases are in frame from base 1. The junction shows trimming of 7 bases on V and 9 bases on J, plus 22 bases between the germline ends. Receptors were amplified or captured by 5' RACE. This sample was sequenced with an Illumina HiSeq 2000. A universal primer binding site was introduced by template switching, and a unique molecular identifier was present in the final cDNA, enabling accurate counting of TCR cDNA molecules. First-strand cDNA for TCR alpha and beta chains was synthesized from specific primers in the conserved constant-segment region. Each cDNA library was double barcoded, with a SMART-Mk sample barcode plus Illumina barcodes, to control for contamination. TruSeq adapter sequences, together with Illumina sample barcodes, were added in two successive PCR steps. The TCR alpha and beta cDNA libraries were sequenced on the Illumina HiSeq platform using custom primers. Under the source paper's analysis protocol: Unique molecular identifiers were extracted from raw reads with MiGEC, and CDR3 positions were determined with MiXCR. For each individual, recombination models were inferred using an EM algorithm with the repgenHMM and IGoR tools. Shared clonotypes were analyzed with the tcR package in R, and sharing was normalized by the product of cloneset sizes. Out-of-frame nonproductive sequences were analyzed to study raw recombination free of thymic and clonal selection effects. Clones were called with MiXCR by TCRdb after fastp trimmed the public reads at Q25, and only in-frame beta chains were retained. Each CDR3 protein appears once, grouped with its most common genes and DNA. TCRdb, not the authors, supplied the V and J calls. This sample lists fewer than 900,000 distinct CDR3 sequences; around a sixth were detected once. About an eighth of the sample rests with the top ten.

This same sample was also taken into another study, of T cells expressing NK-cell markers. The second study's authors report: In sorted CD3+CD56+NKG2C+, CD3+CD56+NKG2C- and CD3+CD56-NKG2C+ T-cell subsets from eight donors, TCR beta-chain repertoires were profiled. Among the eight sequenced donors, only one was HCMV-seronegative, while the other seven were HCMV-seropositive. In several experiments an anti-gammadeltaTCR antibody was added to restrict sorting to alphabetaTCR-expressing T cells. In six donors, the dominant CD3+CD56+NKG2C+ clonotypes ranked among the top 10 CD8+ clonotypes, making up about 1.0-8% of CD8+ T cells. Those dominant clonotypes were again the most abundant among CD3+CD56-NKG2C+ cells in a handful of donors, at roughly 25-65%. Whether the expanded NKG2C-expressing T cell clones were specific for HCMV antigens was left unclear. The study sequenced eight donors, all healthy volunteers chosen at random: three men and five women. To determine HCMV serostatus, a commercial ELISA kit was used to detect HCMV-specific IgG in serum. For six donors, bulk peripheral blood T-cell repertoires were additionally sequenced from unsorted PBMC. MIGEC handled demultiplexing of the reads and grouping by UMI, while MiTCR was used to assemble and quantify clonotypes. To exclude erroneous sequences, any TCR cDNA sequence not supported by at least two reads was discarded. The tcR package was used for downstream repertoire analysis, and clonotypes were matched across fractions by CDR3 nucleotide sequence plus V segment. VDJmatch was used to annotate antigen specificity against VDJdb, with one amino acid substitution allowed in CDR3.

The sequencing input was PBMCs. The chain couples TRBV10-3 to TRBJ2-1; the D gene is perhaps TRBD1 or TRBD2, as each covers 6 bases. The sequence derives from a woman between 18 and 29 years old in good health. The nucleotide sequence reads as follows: TGTGCCATCAATTACGCACTTTCAGGGGAGGCTGAGCAGTTCTTC. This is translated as CAINYALSGEAEQFF.